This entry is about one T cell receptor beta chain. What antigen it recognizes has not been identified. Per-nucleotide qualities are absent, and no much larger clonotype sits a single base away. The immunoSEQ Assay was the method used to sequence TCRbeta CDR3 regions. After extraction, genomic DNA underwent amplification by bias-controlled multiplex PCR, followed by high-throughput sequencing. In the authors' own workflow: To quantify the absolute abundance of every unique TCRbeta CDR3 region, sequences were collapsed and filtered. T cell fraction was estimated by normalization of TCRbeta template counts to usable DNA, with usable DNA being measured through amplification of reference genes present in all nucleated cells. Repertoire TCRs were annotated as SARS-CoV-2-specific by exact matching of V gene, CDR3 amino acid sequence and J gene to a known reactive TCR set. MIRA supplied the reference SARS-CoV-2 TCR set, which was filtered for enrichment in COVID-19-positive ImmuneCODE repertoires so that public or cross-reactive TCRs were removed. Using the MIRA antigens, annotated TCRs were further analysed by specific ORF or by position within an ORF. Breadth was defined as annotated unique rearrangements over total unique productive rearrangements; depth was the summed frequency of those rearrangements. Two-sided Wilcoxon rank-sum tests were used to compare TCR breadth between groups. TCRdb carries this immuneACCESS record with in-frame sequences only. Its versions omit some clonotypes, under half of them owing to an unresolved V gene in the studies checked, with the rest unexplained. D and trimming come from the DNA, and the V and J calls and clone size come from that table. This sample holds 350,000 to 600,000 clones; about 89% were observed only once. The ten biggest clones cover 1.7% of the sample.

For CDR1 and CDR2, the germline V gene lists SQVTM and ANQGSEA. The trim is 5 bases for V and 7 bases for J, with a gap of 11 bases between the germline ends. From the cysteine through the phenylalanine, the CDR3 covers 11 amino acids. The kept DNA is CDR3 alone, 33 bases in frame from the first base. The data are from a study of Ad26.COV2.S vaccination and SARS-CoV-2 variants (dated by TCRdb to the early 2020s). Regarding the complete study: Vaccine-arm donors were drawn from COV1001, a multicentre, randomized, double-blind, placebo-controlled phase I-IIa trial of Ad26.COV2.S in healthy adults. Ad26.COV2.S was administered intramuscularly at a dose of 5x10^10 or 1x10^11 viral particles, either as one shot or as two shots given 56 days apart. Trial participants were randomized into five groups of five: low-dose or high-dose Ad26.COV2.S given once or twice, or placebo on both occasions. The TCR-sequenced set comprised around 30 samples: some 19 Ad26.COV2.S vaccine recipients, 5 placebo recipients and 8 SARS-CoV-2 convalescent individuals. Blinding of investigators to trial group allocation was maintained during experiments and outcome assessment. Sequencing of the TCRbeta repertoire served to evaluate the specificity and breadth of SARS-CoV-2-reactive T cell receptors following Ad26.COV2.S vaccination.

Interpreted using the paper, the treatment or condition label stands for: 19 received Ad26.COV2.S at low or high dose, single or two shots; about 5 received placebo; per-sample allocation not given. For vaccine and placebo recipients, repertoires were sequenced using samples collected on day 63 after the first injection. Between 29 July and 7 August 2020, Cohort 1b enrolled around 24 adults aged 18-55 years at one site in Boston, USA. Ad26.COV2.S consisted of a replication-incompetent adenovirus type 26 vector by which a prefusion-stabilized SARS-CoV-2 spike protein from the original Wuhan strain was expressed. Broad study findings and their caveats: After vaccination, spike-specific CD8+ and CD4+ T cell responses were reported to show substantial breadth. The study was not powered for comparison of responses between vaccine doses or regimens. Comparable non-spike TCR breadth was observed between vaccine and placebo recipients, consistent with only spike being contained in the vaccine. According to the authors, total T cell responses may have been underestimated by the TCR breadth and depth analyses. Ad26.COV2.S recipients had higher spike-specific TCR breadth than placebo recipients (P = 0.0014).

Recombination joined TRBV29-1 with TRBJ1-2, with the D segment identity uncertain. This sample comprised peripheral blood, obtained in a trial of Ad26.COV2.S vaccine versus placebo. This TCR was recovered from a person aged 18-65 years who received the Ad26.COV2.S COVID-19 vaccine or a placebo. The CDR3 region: CSVKLGVGYTF. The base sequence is TGCAGCGTTAAGTTGGGTGTTGGCTACACCTTC.